Below, 32 T cell receptor beta chains from the same sample are listed, as sequenced in a study of T cells in Graves' hyperthyroidism and ophthalmopathy. TCR beta CDR3 region amplification was performed from RNA transcripts. Using the HTBI primer set, a first-round RT-PCR was run on the TCR CDR3. MiXCR was run by TCRdb on the multiplex PCR reads, yielding one entry per CDR3 protein. The sample has roughly 700,000 distinct CDR3 sequences, 14% seen once. Sequenced material: blood. Source of these receptors: a woman under 30 with Graves' hyperthyroidism.

This clonotype was picked up a small number of times. The gene calls are TRBV4-1 and TRBJ2-7; D ambiguous. Germline-derived CDR1 and CDR2 are MGHRA and YSYEKL. The CDR3 runs to 16 residues. V was cut by 2 bases and J by 2 bases, with 16 bases left in between. The CDR3 bases are TGCGCCAGCAGCCAAACAAACACTAATCCGGCCTACGAGCAGTACTTC. Protein sequence: CASSQTNTNPAYEQYF.

V usage is TRBV29-1 and J usage is TRBJ2-2; perhaps TRBD1 as D (6 bases). CDR1 and CDR2 from the germline V gene are SQVTM and ANQGSEA. Trimming removed 3 bases at V and 5 bases at J, with 16 bases between. This CDR3 has 15 residues. CDR3 in amino acids: CSVERRTVGTGELFF. The CDR3 nucleotides are TGCAGCGTTGAGAGGCGGACAGTCGGTACCGGGGAGCTGTTTTTT.

The V gene is TRBV19, the J gene TRBJ2-3; the D gene is possibly TRBD2 (5 bases). Germline V gene data show CDR1 as LNHDA and CDR2 as SQIVND (reference sequence). The CDR3 runs 16 residues. V lost 7 bases and J 2 bases, leaving 19 bases between the germline ends. The CDR3 spells CASMGGSETPTDTQYF. The DNA of the CDR3 is TGTGCCAGTATGGGCGGGTCAGAGACTCCCACAGATACGCAGTATTTT.

The genes are TRBV19 and TRBJ1-5, with TRBD1 matching over 7 bases. The germline V gene encodes CDR1 LNHDA and CDR2 SQIVND (reference sequence). CDR3 length equals 15 residues. Trimming took 4 bases from V and 3 from J; bases not matched to a gene: 6. The CDR3 region has the DNA TGTGCCAGTAGTACCCGGACAGGACTCAATCAGCCCCAGCATTTT. Its protein product is CASSTRTGLNQPQHF.

As for this clonotype: A much more abundant neighbour one base away suggests this may be a read error. This sequence joins TRBV6-2 or TRBV6-3 and TRBJ2-3; the D is unclear. This CDR3 comprises 11 residues. The germline V gene has CDR1 MNHEY and CDR2 SVGEGT. The V and J ends lost 1 base and 6 bases respectively, with 2 bases between them. The CDR3: CASSYWDTQYF. CDR3 DNA sequence: TGTGCCAGCAGTTACTGGGATACGCAGTATTTT.

V is TRBV19 and J is TRBJ2-2; 12 nucleotides line up with TRBD1. The CDR3 has 16 amino acids. The V gene end was trimmed by 4 bases and the J gene end by 3 bases; junction bases not matched to a gene: 3. The germline V gene has CDR1 LNHDA and CDR2 SQIVND (reference sequence). CDR3 in amino acids: CASSNRDRGHTGELFF. CDR3 DNA sequence: TGTGCCAGTAGTAACCGGGACAGGGGGCACACCGGGGAGCTGTTTTTT.

This clonotype was counted only a few times. V is TRBV3-1 and J is TRBJ1-1; D is undetermined. V was trimmed by 1 base and J by 1 base, leaving 13 bases between them. Germline CDR1 is LGHDT and CDR2 is YNNKEL (reference sequence). The CDR3 totals 16 residues. This CDR3 reads CASSQGGTATNTEAFF. The CDR3 region has the DNA TGTGCCAGCAGCCAAGGTGGCACAGCGACGAACACTGAAGCTTTCTTT.

This clonotype was seen a single time. V usage is TRBV12-3 or TRBV12-4 and J usage is TRBJ1-1; no definite D call. CDR3 length equals 12 residues. V lost 3 bases and J 9 bases, leaving 11 bases between the germline ends. The CDR3 DNA follows: TGTGCCAGCAGTTTTTCCCCACCTCAAGCTTTCTTT. Translation gives CASSFSPPQAFF.

This clonotype was detected ten times or more. The chain has TRBV5-1 and TRBJ2-1, with D possibly TRBD2 on 5 matching bases. The V end was cut by 0 bases, the J end by 9 bases, with 13 bases between. Germline lookup yields CDR1 SGHRS and CDR2 YFSETQ. The CDR3 consists of 14 residues. DNA of the CDR3: TGCGCCAGCAGCTTGGGAGGGATCAACGCTGAGCAGTTCTTC. This codes for CASSLGGINAEQFF.

The chain joins TRBV29-1 to TRBJ2-1, with TRBD2 matching over 7 bases. The CDR3 length is 14 residues. With 6 bases clipped from V and 7 bases from J, the junction kept 12 bases outside the gene matches. Germline-derived CDR1 and CDR2 are SQVTM and ANQGSEA. CDR3 region: CSVERDYRGNEQFF. Here the CDR3 DNA reads TGCAGCGTCGAGCGGGACTATAGGGGAAATGAGCAGTTCTTC.

This clonotype was seen more than once but under ten times. V usage is TRBV12-3 or TRBV12-4 and J usage is TRBJ1-1, with a weak D call TRBD1 (6 bases). Trimming shortened V by 6 bases and J by 6 bases, and 17 bases separated the two germline ends. The CDR3 runs 14 residues. CDR3 amino acids: CASRSTGWYAEAFF. In nucleotides, the CDR3 is TGTGCCAGCAGGTCCACAGGGTGGTACGCTGAAGCTTTCTTT.

The table lists this clonotype with many counts. V gene TRBV12-3 or TRBV12-4 combines with J gene TRBJ1-4; D unclear. The V end lost 5 bases, the J end lost 8 bases, and 9 bases lay between the germline ends. The CDR3 consists of 12 residues. The CDR3 here is CASSTQREKLFF. CDR3 coding DNA: TGTGCCAGCAGTACACAGAGGGAAAAACTGTTTTTT.

The sample holds a few counts of this clonotype. The rearrangement links TRBV12-3 or TRBV12-4 to TRBJ1-2, with D perhaps TRBD1 (5 bases). V dropped 7 bases and J dropped 7 bases, with 16 bases sitting between them. This CDR3 is 13 amino acids long. The chain's CDR3 is CASTQGAGSGYTF. The CDR3 nucleotides read TGTGCCAGCACCCAGGGAGCAGGGTCTGGCTACACCTTC.

This clonotype was detected only a few times. The chain carries TRBV28 and TRBJ2-3; TRBD2 matches at 9 bases. Per germline, CDR1 MDHEN and CDR2 SYDVKM. V was pared by 3 bases and J by 2 bases, with 15 bases of the junction left unmatched. The CDR3 consists of 19 residues. DNA for the CDR3: TGTGCCAGCAGTTTTCGGCTAGCGGGAAGGAGGGGTCCCACAGATACGCAGTATTTT. Translating gives CASSFRLAGRRGPTDTQYF.

There are many counts of this clonotype. The chain couples TRBV7-9 to TRBJ2-7, with D possibly being TRBD1 (5 bases). The germline gives CDR1 SEHNR, CDR2 FQNEAQ (reference sequence). Trimming took 7 bases from V and 1 from J, leaving 8 bases between them. CDR3 size: 12 residues. As DNA, the CDR3 is TGTGCCAGCATAGGGGTTTCCTACGAGCAGTACTTC. The encoded protein is CASIGVSYEQYF.

In this sample, this clonotype turned up many times. The genes are TRBV7-9 and TRBJ2-3, with TRBD2 matching over 9 bases. Germline V gives CDR1 SEHNR, CDR2 FQNEAQ (reference sequence). Trimming removed 6 bases from V and 5 bases from J; junction bases left unmatched: 12. This CDR3 is 16 amino acids long. Here the CDR3 DNA reads TGTGCCAGCAGGAAAATAGCGGGAGTTAGAGGAGATACGCAGTATTTT. Its protein product is CASRKIAGVRGDTQYF. Looking up the rest from reference TRBV7-9 and TRBJ2-3 gives the full variable domain: DTGVSQNPRHKITKRGQNVTFRCDPISEHNRLYWYRQTLGQGPEFLTYFQNEAQLEKSRLLSDRFSAERPKGSFSTLEIQRTEQGDSAMYLCASRKIAGVRGDTQYFGPGTRLTVL.

This clonotype was observed many times. For the CDR3, the DNA is TGCAGTGCTACACAGGGAGGCTCATCAGCGGGTAGGCCCCAGCATTTT. This encodes CSATQGGSSAGRPQHF. The chain recombines TRBV20-1 with TRBJ1-5; tentatively, D is TRBD1 (6 bases). The CDR3 spans 16 residues. Germline V gene data show CDR1 as DFQATT and CDR2 as SNEGSKA (reference sequence). V gave up 4 bases and J gave up 9 bases, with 25 bases separating them.

Only one count was recorded for this clonotype. The final CDR3 position lacks the conserved phenylalanine or tryptophan, pointing to a likely read error. The J gene is TRBJ2-1, the V gene TRBV11-2; TRBD2 matches at 9 bases. The CDR3 length is 17 residues. CDR1 SGHAT and CDR2 FQNNGV come from the germline V gene. J was trimmed by 2 bases and V by 2 bases; bases with no gene match: 7. The DNA for the CDR3 is TGTGCCAGCAGCTTAACCCCGGGACTAGCACCCTACAATGAGCAGTTCCTC. Protein sequence: CASSLTPGLAPYNEQFL.

The rearrangement links TRBV20-1 to TRBJ2-2; TRBD2 aligns across 10 bases. CDR1 and CDR2 from the germline V gene are DFQATT and SNEGSKA (reference sequence). The CDR3 extends over 20 amino acids. J was trimmed by 1 base and V by 1 base; bases with no gene match: 15. The CDR3 is CSARARRPSGSSLNTGELFF. The CDR3 coding sequence is TGCAGTGCTAGAGCGCGCAGGCCTAGCGGGAGTTCCCTGAACACCGGGGAGCTGTTTTTT.

The sample holds many counts of this clonotype. This chain joins TRBV18 and TRBJ2-7, with D maybe TRBD2 (5 bases). CDR3 length: 14 amino acids. Trimming removed 2 bases at V and 2 bases at J, with 10 bases between. Germline CDR1 is KGHSH and CDR2 is LQKENI. The CDR3 nucleotides are TGTGCCAGCTCACCATACGGGGTTGCCTACGAGCAGTACTTC. This codes for CASSPYGVAYEQYF.

This clonotype was seen a handful of times. The chain joins TRBV4-2 to TRBJ2-5; D unresolved. This CDR3 has 13 amino acids. V shed 2 bases and J shed 5 bases, with 9 bases lying between them. Germline values: CDR1 LGHNA, CDR2 YNFKEQ. Written as DNA, the CDR3 is TGTGCCAGCAGCCAATTAGGTGTGGAGACCCAGTACTTC. Its translation is CASSQLGVETQYF.

In its sample, this clonotype was seen many times. The CDR3 sequence: CASSPLRPNTEAFF. The CDR3 DNA is TGTGCCAGCAGTCCTCTTCGGCCGAACACTGAAGCTTTCTTT. J is TRBJ1-1 and V is TRBV12-3 or TRBV12-4; no clear D gene. CDR3 length equals 14 residues. The ends were cut back, 5 bases at V and 1 base at J, with 11 bases in the middle.

This clonotype appeared many times. This chain connects TRBV11-1 to TRBJ2-2, with D perhaps TRBD1 (5 bases). The germline V and J ends were trimmed by 0 bases and 2 bases, with 7 bases remaining between them. CDR1 is SGHAT and CDR2 is FQDESV in the germline V gene (reference sequence). This CDR3 is 15 amino acids long. CDR3 sequence reads: CASSLARTNTGELFF. DNA of the CDR3: TGTGCCAGCAGCTTAGCGCGGACAAACACCGGGGAGCTGTTTTTT.

This clonotype was observed at least ten times. The V and J genes are TRBV20-1 and TRBJ2-7; D possibly corresponds to TRBD1 (6 bases). Trimming removed 0 bases from V and 4 bases from J, with 19 bases in between. The CDR3 is made up of 16 amino acids. Germline CDR1 and CDR2: DFQATT and SNEGSKA (reference sequence). CDR3 sequence (DNA): TGCAGTGCTAGAGATATGAGCAGGGGCGAAACGTACGAGCAGTACTTC. Protein: CSARDMSRGETYEQYF.

V usage is TRBV5-4 and J usage is TRBJ2-1, with D perhaps matching TRBD2 (6 bases). There are 16 residues in the CDR3. Germline CDR1 reads SGHNT; CDR2 reads YYREEE (reference sequence). The ends were cut back, 4 bases at V and 6 bases at J, with 20 bases in the middle. CDR3 bases: TGTGCCAGCAGCGGCCGGGACTCTACATCCCCCAATGAGCAGTTCTTC. Amino acid sequence: CASSGRDSTSPNEQFF.

The chain is built from TRBV5-4 and TRBJ2-5, with D perhaps TRBD1 (6 bases). CDR1 is SGHNT, CDR2 YYREEE, per germline (reference sequence). CDR3 length: 15 amino acids. V was clipped by 0 bases and J by 5 bases, with 14 bases between them. The CDR3 coding sequence is TGTGCCAGCAGCTTGGGGGCAGGGGTGTGGGAGACCCAGTACTTC. This encodes CASSLGAGVWETQYF.

This clonotype was seen repeatedly, ten times or more. The rearrangement joins TRBV11-3 to TRBJ2-2, with D possibly matching TRBD1 (6 bases). With 7 bases removed from V and 5 bases from J, the gap between germline ends came to 14 bases. Per germline, CDR1 SGHNT and CDR2 YENEEA. The CDR3 spans 14 residues. CDR3 loop: CASTPGTTTGELFF. CDR3 DNA sequence: TGTGCCAGCACCCCCGGGACAACAACCGGGGAGCTGTTTTTT.

The chain is built from TRBV9 and TRBJ1-5, with D hard to call. V dropped 0 bases and J dropped 0 bases, with 7 bases sitting between them. The CDR3 runs 15 residues. Looked up from germline, CDR1 is SGDLS and CDR2 is YYNGEE. CDR3 protein: CASSVGFSSNQPQHF. The CDR3 DNA follows: TGTGCCAGCAGCGTAGGATTCAGTAGCAATCAGCCCCAGCATTTT.

The chain links TRBV15 to TRBJ2-1, with D maybe TRBD2 (6 bases). The germline V gene has CDR1 LNHNV and CDR2 YYDKDF (reference sequence). V lost 6 bases to trimming and J lost 8 bases, with 20 bases between them. This CDR3 region has 15 residues. The CDR3 loop reads CATSPEGLAIHEQFF. CDR3 coding DNA: TGTGCCACCAGTCCGGAGGGGCTAGCTATCCATGAGCAGTTCTTC.

This clonotype was counted between two and nine times. The genes are TRBV5-1 and TRBJ2-2; 8 nucleotides match TRBD2. Trimming took 4 bases from V and 5 from J; bases not matched to a gene: 7. The CDR3 spans 15 residues. The germline gives CDR1 SGHRS, CDR2 YFSETQ. The CDR3 bases are TGCGCCAGCAGCGCTCTAGCGGGTTCTACCGGGGAGCTGTTTTTT. This gives the protein CASSALAGSTGELFF. Variable domain in full (rest from reference TRBV5-1 and TRBJ2-2): KAGVTQTPRYLIKTRGQQVTLSCSPISGHRSVSWYQQTPGQGLQFLFEYFSETQRNKGNFPGRFSGRQFSNSRSEMNVSTLELGDSALYLCASSALAGSTGELFFGEGSRLTVL.

On this clonotype itself: A read error may account for a junction end that differs from germline. The rearrangement links TRBV24-1 to TRBJ2-3; 7 bases line up with TRBD2. Germline CDR1 reads KGHDR; CDR2 reads SFDVKD. The CDR3 sequence is 15 residues long. DNA for the CDR3: TGTGCCGCCAGTGATCCTAGCGGCAGCACAGATACGCAGTATTTT. Translation: CAASDPSGSTDTQYF.

The genes are TRBV10-1 and TRBJ2-7; possible D gene TRBD2, 5 bases. The CDR3 has 16 amino acids. Germline CDR1 reads WNHNN; CDR2 reads SYGVQD (reference sequence). The germline V and J ends were trimmed by 0 bases and 3 bases, with 15 bases remaining between them. CDR3 amino acids: CASSESTDSRGYEQYF. For the CDR3, the DNA is TGCGCCAGCAGTGAGTCGACCGATTCCCGGGGCTACGAGCAGTACTTC.